The source of this TCR beta chain is a study of T cell changes during pregnancy in multiple sclerosis. The V gene lost 5 bases and the J gene lost 0 bases, with 17 bases spanning the gap. This CDR3 spans 15 amino acids. Germline loops: CDR1 GTSNPN, CDR2 SVGIG (reference sequence). TCRdb's copy holds only in-frame clones and misses some; the assay was immunoSEQ multiplex PCR. The sample lists 55,000 to 70,000 clones; approximately 90% were seen once. The TCR comes from a female donor in good health, enrolled as a control in a pregnancy study. The sequencing here drew on peripheral blood, taken in the third trimester of pregnancy. The V and J genes are TRBV30 and TRBJ2-7; no clear D gene. The CDR3 sequence is CAWGVGTTTSYEQYF. CDR3 DNA: TGTGCCTGGGGCGTCGGAACTACCACCTCCTACGAGCAGTACTTC. Complete variable domain (other parts from reference TRBV30 and TRBJ2-7): SQTIHQWPATLVQPVGSPLSLECTVEGTSNPNLYWYRQAAGRGLQLLFYSVGIGQISSEVPQNLSASRPQDRQFILSSKKLLLSDSGFYLCAWGVGTTTSYEQYFGPGTRLTVT.